This TCR beta chain was obtained from a study of T cells in Graves' hyperthyroidism and ophthalmopathy. In its sample, this clonotype was seen a few times. Losses at the gene ends were 1 base for V and 3 bases for J; bases not matched to a gene: 8. The CDR3 is 16 amino acids. Looked up from germline, CDR1 is SGHTA and CDR2 is FQGTGA. Amplification yielded TCR beta CDR3 regions, with RNA transcripts as the source. The HTBI set primed first-round TCR CDR3 RT-PCR. One entry per CDR3 protein results from TCRdb running MiXCR on the multiplex PCR reads. Of a few hundred thousand distinct CDR3 sequences listed, over 45% are singletons.

Sample: peripheral blood or thyroid tissue (not recorded which). The V gene is TRBV7-3, the J gene TRBJ2-7; 8 bases align to TRBD1. The TCR was taken from an adult woman with Graves' disease, either hyperthyroidism or ophthalmopathy (not recorded which). The CDR3 nucleotides read TGTGCCAGCAGCTTAAGCCACCGGGACAGGAACTACGAGCAGTACTTC. This translates into CASSLSHRDRNYEQYF.